The subject of this entry is one TCR beta chain. Antigen unknown. This specimen belongs to a study of T cell responses to AZD1222 COVID-19 vaccine. Points from the study as a whole: Only a handful of AZD1222 recipients, more than 5 in all, had baseline seropositivity. After two AZD1222 doses, spike-specific TCR breadth and depth rose versus day 0.

Method: immunoSEQ multiplex PCR; TCRdb's copy keeps in-frame clones and lacks some. The sample shows about 100,000 clones, approximately 91% of them seen only once. The receptor comes from an adult in good health. The source was peripheral blood, collected on day 0 of AZD1222 vaccination.

The CDR3 spells CASSLFSGQGFSGANVLTF. CDR3 DNA sequence: TGTGCCAGCAGCTTATTCTCAGGACAGGGGTTCTCTGGGGCCAACGTCCTGACTTTC. V usage is TRBV7-3 and J usage is TRBJ2-6; TRBD1 aligns across 9 bases. This CDR3 is built from 19 residues. Unmatched junction bases numbered 8, after V lost 2 bases and J lost 0 bases. Germline CDR1 SGHTA, CDR2 FQGTGA.